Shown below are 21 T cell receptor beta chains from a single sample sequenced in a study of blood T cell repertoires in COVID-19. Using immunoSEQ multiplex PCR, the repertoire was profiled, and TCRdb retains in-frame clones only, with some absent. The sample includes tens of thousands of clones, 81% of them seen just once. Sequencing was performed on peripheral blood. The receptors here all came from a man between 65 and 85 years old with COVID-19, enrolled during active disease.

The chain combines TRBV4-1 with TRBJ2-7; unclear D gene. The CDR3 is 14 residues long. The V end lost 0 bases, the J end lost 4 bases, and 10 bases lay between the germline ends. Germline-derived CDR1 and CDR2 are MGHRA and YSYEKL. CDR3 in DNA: TGCGCCAGCAGCCAAGATTACCCAACTTACGAGCAGTACTTC. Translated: CASSQDYPTYEQYF.

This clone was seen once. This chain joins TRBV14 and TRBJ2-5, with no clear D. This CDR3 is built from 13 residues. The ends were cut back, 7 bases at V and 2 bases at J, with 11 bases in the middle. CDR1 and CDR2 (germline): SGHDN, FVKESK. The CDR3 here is CASNQRAQETQYF. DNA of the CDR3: TGTGCCAGCAACCAGAGAGCACAAGAGACCCAGTACTTC.

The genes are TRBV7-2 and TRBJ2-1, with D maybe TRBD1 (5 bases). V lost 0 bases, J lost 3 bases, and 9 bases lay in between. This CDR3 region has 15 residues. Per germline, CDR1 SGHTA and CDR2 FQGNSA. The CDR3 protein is CASSLASGIYNEQFF. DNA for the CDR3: TGTGCCAGCAGCTTAGCCTCAGGGATCTACAATGAGCAGTTCTTC.

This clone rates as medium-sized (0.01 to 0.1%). CDR3 loop: CASSFSPPRGRWETQYF. In nucleotides, the CDR3 is TGCGCCAGCAGCTTTTCGCCGCCAAGGGGGCGATGGGAGACCCAGTACTTC. The chain employs TRBV4-1 and TRBJ2-5; TRBD1 matches 7 bases. The CDR3 is made up of 17 amino acids. Germline trimming cut 5 bases from V and 5 bases from J; bases unmatched to any gene: 17. The V gene's germline CDR1 is MGHRA and CDR2 YSYEKL.

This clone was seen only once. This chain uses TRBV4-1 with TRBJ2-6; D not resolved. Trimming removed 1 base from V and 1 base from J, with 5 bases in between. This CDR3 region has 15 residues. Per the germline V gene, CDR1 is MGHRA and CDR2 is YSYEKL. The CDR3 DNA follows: TGCGCCAGCAGCCAAGGACATTCTGGGGCCAACGTCCTGACTTTC. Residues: CASSQGHSGANVLTF.

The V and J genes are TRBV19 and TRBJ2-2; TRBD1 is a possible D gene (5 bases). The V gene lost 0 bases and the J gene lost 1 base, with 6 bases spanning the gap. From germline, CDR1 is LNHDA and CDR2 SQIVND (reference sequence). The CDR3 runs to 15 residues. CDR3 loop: CASSIDQGNTGELFF. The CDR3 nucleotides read TGTGCCAGTAGTATAGACCAGGGGAACACCGGGGAGCTGTTTTTT.

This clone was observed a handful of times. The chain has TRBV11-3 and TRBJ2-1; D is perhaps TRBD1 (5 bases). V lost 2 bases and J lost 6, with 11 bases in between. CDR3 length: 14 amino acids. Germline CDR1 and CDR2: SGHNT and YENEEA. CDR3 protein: CASSLRRDSNEQFF. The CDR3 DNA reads TGTGCCAGCAGCTTACGCCGTGACAGCAATGAGCAGTTCTTC.

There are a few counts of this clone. The CDR3 DNA reads as TGTGCCAGCAGTCAGGGACAAACCTACGAGCAGTACTTC. As protein: CASSQGQTYEQYF. The rearrangement uses TRBV6-2 or TRBV6-3 and TRBJ2-7, with a weak D call TRBD1 (6 bases). Trimming shortened V by 5 bases and J by 2 bases, and 10 bases separated the two germline ends. The CDR3 sequence is 13 residues long. Germline V CDR1 and CDR2: MNHEY, SVGEGT.

This CDR3 is CASSLRQLEAFF. DNA for the CDR3: TGTGCCAGCAGTCTAAGACAGCTTGAAGCTTTCTTT. The chain joins TRBV28 to TRBJ1-1; D is perhaps TRBD1 (5 bases). The CDR3 is 12 amino acids. Germline CDR1 is MDHEN and CDR2 is SYDVKM. V shed 5 bases and J shed 7 bases, with 11 bases lying between them.

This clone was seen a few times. CDR3 in DNA: TGCGCCAGCAGCCAAGAGATAACAGGTTTCAAGGGGTTCGCGAACACCGGGGAGCTGTTTTTT. This codes for CASSQEITGFKGFANTGELFF. This chain joins TRBV4-3 and TRBJ2-2; TRBD1 is a possible D gene (5 bases). CDR3 size: 21 residues. Deletions cut 0 bases from V and 0 bases from J, with 23 bases between. Germline CDR1 is LGHNA and CDR2 is YSLEER.

DNA of the CDR3: TGTGCCACCAGCAGAGAACCCCGGGAGGATGGCTACACCTTC. Translation: CATSREPREDGYTF. This chain links TRBV15 with TRBJ1-2; D ambiguous. Germline V CDR1 and CDR2: LNHNV, YYDKDF (reference sequence). There are 14 residues in the CDR3. V was shortened by 0 bases and J by 6 bases, with 11 bases between the two germline ends.

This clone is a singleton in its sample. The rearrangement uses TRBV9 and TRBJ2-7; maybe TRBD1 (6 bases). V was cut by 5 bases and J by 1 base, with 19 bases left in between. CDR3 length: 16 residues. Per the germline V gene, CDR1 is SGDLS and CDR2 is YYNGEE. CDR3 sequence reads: CASSAQGQVGSYEQYF. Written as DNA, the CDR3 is TGTGCCAGCAGTGCCCAGGGACAAGTCGGTTCCTACGAGCAGTACTTC.

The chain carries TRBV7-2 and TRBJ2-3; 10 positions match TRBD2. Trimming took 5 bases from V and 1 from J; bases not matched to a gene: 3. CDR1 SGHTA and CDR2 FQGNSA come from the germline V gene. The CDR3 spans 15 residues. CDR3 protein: CASSAGLAGTDTQYF. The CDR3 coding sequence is TGTGCCAGCAGCGCCGGACTAGCGGGCACAGATACGCAGTATTTT.

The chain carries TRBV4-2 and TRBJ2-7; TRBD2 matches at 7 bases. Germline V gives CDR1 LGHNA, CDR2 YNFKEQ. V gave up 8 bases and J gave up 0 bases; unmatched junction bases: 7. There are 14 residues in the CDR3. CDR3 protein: CASGDSGHSYEQYF. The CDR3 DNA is TGTGCCAGCGGCGATAGCGGGCACTCCTACGAGCAGTACTTC.

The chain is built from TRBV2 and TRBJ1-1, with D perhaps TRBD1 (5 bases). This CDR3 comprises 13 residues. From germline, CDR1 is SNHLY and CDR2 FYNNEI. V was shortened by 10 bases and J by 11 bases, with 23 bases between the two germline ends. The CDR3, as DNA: TGTGCCACCCAGTTAGGTCGGGACTCGTCGGCTTTCTTT. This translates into CATQLGRDSSAFF.

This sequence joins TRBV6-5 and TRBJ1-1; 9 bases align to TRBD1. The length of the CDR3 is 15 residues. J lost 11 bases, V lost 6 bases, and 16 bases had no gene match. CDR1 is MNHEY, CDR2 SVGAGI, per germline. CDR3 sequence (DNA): TGTGCCAGCAGCCCAACCATTGACAGGGGGACGGGTGCTTTCTTT. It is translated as CASSPTIDRGTGAFF.

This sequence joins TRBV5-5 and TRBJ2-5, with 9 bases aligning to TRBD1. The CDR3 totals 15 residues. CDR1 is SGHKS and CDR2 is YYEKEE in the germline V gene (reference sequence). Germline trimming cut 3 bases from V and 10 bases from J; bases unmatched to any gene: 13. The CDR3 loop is CASSSLHNWDRDQYF. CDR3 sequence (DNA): TGTGCCAGCAGCTCCCTCCACAATTGGGACAGGGACCAGTACTTC.

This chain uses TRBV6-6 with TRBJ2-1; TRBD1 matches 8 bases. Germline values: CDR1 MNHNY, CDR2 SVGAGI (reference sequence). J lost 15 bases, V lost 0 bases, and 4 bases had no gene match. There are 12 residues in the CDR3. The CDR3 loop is CASSYSRGPGFF. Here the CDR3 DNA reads TGTGCCAGCAGTTACTCCAGGGGGCCCGGGTTCTTC.

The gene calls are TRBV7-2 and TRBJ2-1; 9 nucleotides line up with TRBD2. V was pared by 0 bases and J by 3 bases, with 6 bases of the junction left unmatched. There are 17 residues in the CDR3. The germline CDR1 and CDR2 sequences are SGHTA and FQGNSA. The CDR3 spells CASSLAWASGNYNEQFF. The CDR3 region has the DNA TGTGCCAGCAGCTTAGCTTGGGCTAGCGGGAACTACAATGAGCAGTTCTTC.

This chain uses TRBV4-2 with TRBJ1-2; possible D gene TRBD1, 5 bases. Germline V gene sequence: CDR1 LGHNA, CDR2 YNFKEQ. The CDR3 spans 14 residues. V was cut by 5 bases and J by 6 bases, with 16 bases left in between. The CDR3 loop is CASSAPGIPDGYTF. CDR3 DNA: TGTGCCAGCAGCGCACCAGGGATCCCCGATGGCTACACCTTC.

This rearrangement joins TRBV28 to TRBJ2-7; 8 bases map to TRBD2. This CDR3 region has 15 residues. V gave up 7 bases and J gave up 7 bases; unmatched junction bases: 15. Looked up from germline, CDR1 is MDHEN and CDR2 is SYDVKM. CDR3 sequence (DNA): TGTGCCAGCAATCCACTAGCGGCGGGAGCACGGGAGCAGTACTTC. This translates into CASNPLAAGAREQYF.